This T cell receptor (beta chain) was recovered during a study of a mutant IDH1 vaccine in newly diagnosed glioma. About the research overall: The start of vaccination came 4-6 weeks after radiotherapy alone, or with temozolomide cycles.

Whole-study results and caveats: The study observed vaccine-induced immune responses in roughly 93% of patients.

With 0 bases removed from V and 8 bases from J, the gap between germline ends came to 13 bases. The CDR3 loop spans 14 amino acids. The germline CDR1 and CDR2 sequences are LGHNA and YSLEER. Assay used: immunoSEQ multiplex PCR; TCRdb lists only in-frame clones, some missing. This sample carries approximately 60,000 clones, under 85% of them seen once, and the ten largest clones take over 2.5%. Time point specified: week 47, end of study. With topical imiquimod, each dose of the vaccine consisted of 300 ug of mutant IDH1 20-mer peptide. This clone was counted a single time. The antigen is undetermined. The sequence derives from a woman aged 50 to 60 with glioma. The V call is TRBV4-3, the J call TRBJ1-2; no reliable D call. The sequencing here drew on PBMCs, taken from a glioma patient whose treatment included an IDH1 peptide vaccine. CDR3 nucleotide sequence: TGCGCCAGCAGCCAAGATCAAAATGGCCGCGGCTACACCTTC. Translation: CASSQDQNGRGYTF.